Each of the 12 T cell receptor beta chains below was sequenced from the same sample in a study of monozygotic twins with inflammatory bowel disease. TCRdb reprocessed the 5' RACE reads and keeps a single row for each CDR3 protein, giving no DNA. The sample totals about 160,000 distinct CDR3 sequences; its top ten clones hold 2.4%. The sample consisted of blood. The receptor set was obtained from a human donor with ulcerative colitis or Crohn's disease, or a healthy co-twin of an affected twin (not recorded which).

The chain employs TRBV19 and TRBJ2-6. The CDR3 covers 19 residues. The germline gives CDR1 LNHDA, CDR2 SQIVND (reference sequence). CDR3: CASSIVTILMSSGANVLTF.

The chain links TRBV3-1 to TRBJ2-3; TCRdb calls TRBD2, which cannot be checked without DNA. CDR3 length equals 21 residues. Germline assignment: CDR1 LGHDT and CDR2 YNNKEL (reference sequence). CDR3 sequence reads: CASSQDITGKPSGRRTDTQYF.

The V gene is TRBV7-2, the J gene TRBJ1-5. Looked up from germline, CDR1 is SGHTA and CDR2 is FQGNSA. The CDR3 sequence is 16 residues long. The chain's CDR3 is CASSLAATVDNQPQHF.

The chain combines TRBV5-1 with TRBJ1-5. CDR1 and CDR2 (germline): SGHRS, YFSETQ. The CDR3 is 14 residues long. CDR3 sequence reads: CASSFSGPNQPQHF.

This chain connects TRBV11-2 to TRBJ1-2; TCRdb picks TRBD1, but there is no DNA to check that call. Germline-derived CDR1 and CDR2 are SGHAT and FQNNGV. This CDR3 is built from 15 residues. CDR3 region: CASSSAGQGLRGYTF.

The genes are TRBV11-2 and TRBJ2-4; the TRBD1 assignment by TCRdb is unverifiable without DNA. The CDR3 sequence is 14 residues long. Germline V gene lookup returns CDR1 SGHAT and CDR2 FQNNGV. The chain's CDR3 is CASTLGVDKNIQYF.

This chain connects TRBV20-1 to TRBJ1-5; checking the TCRdb D call of TRBD1 is not possible without DNA. CDR1 is DFQATT and CDR2 is SNEGSKA in the germline V gene (reference sequence). The CDR3 length is 13 residues. The CDR3 region is CSAKGVPNQPQHF.

The rearrangement links TRBV4-1 to TRBJ2-3; TCRdb's D call of TRBD2 is untestable without DNA. CDR1 and CDR2 from the germline V gene are MGHRA and YSYEKL. The CDR3 length is 18 residues. The CDR3: CASSHGPGVGREADTQYF.

This chain uses TRBV7-2 with TRBJ2-7. CDR1 is SGHTA and CDR2 is FQGNSA in the germline V gene. The CDR3 spans 13 residues. Here the CDR3 reads CASSLRFSNEQYF.

The chain employs TRBV7-3 and TRBJ2-2; the TRBD1 assignment by TCRdb is unverifiable without DNA. The CDR3 spans 15 residues. Germline CDR1 and CDR2: SGHTA and FQGTGA. This CDR3 is CASSYLAGGTGELFF. Combining the CDR3 with reference TRBV7-3 and TRBJ2-2 gives the whole variable domain GAGVSQTPSNKVTEKGKYVELRCDPISGHTALYWYRQSLGQGPEFLIYFQGTGAADDSGLPNDRFFAVRPEGSVSTLKIQRTERGDSAVYLCASSYLAGGTGELFFGEGSRLTVL.

This chain connects TRBV12-3 or TRBV12-4 to TRBJ2-6; with no DNA, the TCRdb D assignment of TRBD1 cannot be verified. The CDR3 has 17 amino acids. The CDR3 here is CASSLWTGAFGANVLTF.

This chain uses TRBV7-8 with TRBJ1-2. There are 17 residues in the CDR3. CDR1 SGHVS and CDR2 FQNEAQ come from the germline V gene. CDR3 residues: CASSLARGADTNYGYTF.